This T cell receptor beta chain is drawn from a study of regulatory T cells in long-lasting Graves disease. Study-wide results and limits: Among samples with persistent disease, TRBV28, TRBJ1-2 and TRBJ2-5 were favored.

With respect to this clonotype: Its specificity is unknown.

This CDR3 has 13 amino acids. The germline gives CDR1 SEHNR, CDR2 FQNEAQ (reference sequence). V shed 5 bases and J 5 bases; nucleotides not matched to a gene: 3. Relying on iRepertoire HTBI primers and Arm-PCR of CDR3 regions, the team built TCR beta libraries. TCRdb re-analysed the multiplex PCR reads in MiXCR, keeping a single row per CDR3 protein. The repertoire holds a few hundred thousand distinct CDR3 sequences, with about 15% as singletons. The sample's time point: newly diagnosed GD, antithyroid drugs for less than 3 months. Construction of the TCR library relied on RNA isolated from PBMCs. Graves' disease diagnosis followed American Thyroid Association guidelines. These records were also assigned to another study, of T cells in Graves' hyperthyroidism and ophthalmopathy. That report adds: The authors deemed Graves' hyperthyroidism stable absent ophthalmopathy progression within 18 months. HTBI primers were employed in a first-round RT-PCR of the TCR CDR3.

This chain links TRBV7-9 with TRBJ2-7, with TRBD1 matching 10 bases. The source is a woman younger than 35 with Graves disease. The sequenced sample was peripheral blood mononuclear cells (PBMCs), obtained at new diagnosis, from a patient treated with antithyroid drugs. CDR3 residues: CASSRDRGNEQYF. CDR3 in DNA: TGTGCCAGCAGCCGGGACAGGGGCAACGAGCAGTACTTC.